The 6 T cell receptor beta chains below all came from one sample that was sequenced in a study of blood T cells in healthy people across ages. The authors ran a second PCR of about 6 to 12 cycles using a sample-barcoded 5' primer and a J-beta primer mix. TCRdb re-called the 5' RACE reads through MiXCR, storing one row per CDR3 protein. The sample gives under 950,000 distinct CDR3 sequences, 22% of which show up once; around 21% is in the top ten. The sequencing input was blood. The receptors derive from a man between 65 and 85 years old in good health.

The J gene is TRBJ2-7, the V gene TRBV4-2; 8 nucleotides align to TRBD2. The junction had 6 bases not matched to a gene; V was cut back by 1 base and J by 1 base. Germline V lookup: CDR1 LGHNA, CDR2 YNFKEQ. CDR3 length: 16 amino acids. The CDR3 spells CASSQGIAGGSYEQYF. Here the CDR3 DNA reads TGTGCCAGCAGCCAAGGTATCGCGGGGGGATCCTACGAGCAGTACTTC.

This clonotype was seen only a few times. This chain uses TRBV6-1 with TRBJ2-3; unclear D gene. The CDR3 has 15 amino acids. Germline CDR1 reads MNHNS; CDR2 reads SASEGT. V lost 8 bases and J 6 bases, leaving 21 bases between the germline ends. CDR3 protein: CASSTLATPADTQYF. Here the CDR3 DNA reads TGTGCCAGCTCTACCCTGGCTACACCGGCGGATACGCAGTATTTT.

The V and J genes are TRBV7-2 and TRBJ2-3, with a tentative D call TRBD1 (6 bases). Trimming took off 4 bases at V and 2 bases at J, with 13 bases between the two ends. In germline, CDR1 is SGHTA, CDR2 FQGNSA. The CDR3 loop spans 15 amino acids. The CDR3 nucleotides read TGTGCCAGCAGCTCATTAGGGGGTGTCACAGATACGCAGTATTTT. It yields the protein CASSSLGGVTDTQYF.

V is TRBV25-1 and J is TRBJ1-1; D gene unclear. This CDR3 has 15 amino acids. Trimming stripped 6 bases from V and 4 bases from J, with 18 bases between. Germline-derived CDR1 and CDR2 are MGHDK and SYGVNS. Written as DNA, the CDR3 is TGTGCCAGCAGGGCCGGCCAAACCCGGGGCACTGAAGCTTTCTTT. It translates to CASRAGQTRGTEAFF. The full variable domain, in which reference TRBV25-1 and TRBJ1-1 provide the parts outside the CDR3, is EADIYQTPRYLVIGTGKKITLECSQTMGHDKMYWYQQDPGMELHLIHYSYGVNSTEKGDLSSESTVSRIRTEHFPLTLESARPSHTSQYLCASRAGQTRGTEAFFGQGTRLTVV.

This clonotype has a handful of counts. The rearrangement uses TRBV12-3 or TRBV12-4 and TRBJ1-4; D gene unclear. CDR3 size: 13 residues. Trimming took 1 base from V and 7 from J, leaving 7 bases between them. As DNA, the CDR3 is TGTGCCAGCAGTTTAGGGGTTTTTGAAAAACTGTTTTTT. It is translated as CASSLGVFEKLFF.

This clonotype was observed at least ten times. Written as DNA, the CDR3 is TGTGCCAGCAGCCCCGCTCAAGAGACCCAGTACTTC. This encodes CASSPAQETQYF. The chain links TRBV18 to TRBJ2-5, with unresolved D. This CDR3 has 12 residues. Germline CDR1 and CDR2: KGHSH and LQKENI. Trimming shortened V by 8 bases and J by 2 bases, and 9 bases separated the two germline ends.